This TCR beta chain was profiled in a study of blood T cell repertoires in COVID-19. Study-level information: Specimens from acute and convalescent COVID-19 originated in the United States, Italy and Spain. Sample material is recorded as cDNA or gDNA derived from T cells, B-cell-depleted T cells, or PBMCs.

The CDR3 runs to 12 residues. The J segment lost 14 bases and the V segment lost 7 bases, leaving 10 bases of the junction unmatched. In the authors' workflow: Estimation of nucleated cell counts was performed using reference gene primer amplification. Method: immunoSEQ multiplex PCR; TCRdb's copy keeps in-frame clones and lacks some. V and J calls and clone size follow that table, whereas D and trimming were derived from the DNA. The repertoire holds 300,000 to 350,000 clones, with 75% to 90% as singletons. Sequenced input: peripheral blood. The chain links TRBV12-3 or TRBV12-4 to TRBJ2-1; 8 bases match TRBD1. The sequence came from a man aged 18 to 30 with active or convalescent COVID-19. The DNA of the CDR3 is TGTGCCAGCAACCCACAGGGGGGAGGAAAGTTCTTC. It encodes CASNPQGGGKFF.